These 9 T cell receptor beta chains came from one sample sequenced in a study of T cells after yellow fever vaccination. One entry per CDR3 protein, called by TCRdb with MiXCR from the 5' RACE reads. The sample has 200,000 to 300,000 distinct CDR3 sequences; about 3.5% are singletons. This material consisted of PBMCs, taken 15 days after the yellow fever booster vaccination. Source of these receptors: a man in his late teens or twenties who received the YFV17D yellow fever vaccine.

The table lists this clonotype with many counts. The CDR3 bases are TGTGCCAGCAGCTTGCTCGGGACAGGCCAAGAGACCCAGTACTTC. This encodes CASSLLGTGQETQYF. The chain links TRBV7-2 to TRBJ2-5; 8 nucleotides agree with TRBD1. CDR3 length: 15 amino acids. Trimming at V came to 3 bases and at J to 1 base, leaving 4 bases not matched to a gene. The V gene's germline CDR1 is SGHTA and CDR2 FQGNSA.

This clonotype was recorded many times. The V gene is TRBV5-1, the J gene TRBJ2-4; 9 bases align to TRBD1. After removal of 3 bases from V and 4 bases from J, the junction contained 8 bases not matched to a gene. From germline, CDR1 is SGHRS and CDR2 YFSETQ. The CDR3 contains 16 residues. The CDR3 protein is CASSSTPGTGKNIQYF. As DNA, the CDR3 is TGCGCCAGCAGCTCAACCCCCGGGACAGGGAAAAACATTCAGTACTTC.

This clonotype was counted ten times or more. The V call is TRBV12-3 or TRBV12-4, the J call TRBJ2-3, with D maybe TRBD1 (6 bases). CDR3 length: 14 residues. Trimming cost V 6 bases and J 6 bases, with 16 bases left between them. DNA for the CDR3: TGTGCCAGCAGCCCCCAAGATACAGGGGATACGCAGTATTTT. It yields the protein CASSPQDTGDTQYF.

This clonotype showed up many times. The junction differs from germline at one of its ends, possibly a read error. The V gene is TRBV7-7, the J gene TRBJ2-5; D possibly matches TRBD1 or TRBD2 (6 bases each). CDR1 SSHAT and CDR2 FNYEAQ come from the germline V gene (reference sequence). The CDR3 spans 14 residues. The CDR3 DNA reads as TGTGCTAGCAGCTCGGGATCCGGGGGCGAGACCCAGTACTTC. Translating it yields CASSSGSGGETQYF. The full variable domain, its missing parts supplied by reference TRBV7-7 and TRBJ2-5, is GAGVSQSPRYKVTKRGQDVTLRCDPISSHATLYWYQQALGQGPEFLTYFNYEAQPDKSGLPSDRFSAERPEGSISTLTIQRTEQRDSAMYRCASSSGSGGETQYFGPGTRLLVL.

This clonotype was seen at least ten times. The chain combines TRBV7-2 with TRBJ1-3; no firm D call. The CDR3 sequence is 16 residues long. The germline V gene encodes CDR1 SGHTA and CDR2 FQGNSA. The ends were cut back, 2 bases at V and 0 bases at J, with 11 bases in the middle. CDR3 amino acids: CASSLWPGNSGNTIYF. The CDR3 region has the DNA TGTGCCAGCAGCTTATGGCCGGGAAACTCTGGAAACACCATATATTTT.

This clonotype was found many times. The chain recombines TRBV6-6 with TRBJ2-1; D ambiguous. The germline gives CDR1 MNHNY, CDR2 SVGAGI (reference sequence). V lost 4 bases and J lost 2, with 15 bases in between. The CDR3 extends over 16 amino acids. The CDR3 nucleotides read TGTGCCAGCAGTTCCAACTACGGTGGGGCCTACAATGAGCAGTTCTTC. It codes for CASSSNYGGAYNEQFF.

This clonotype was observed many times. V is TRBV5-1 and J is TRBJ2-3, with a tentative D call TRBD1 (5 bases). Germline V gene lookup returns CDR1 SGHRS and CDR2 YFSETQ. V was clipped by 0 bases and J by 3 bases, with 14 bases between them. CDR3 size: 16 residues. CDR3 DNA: TGCGCCAGCAGCTTGGCCGTTCAGGGATGGACAGATACGCAGTATTTT. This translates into CASSLAVQGWTDTQYF.

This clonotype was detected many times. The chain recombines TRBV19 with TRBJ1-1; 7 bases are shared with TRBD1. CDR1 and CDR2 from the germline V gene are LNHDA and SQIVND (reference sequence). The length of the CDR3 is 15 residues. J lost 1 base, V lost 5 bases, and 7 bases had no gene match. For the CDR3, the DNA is TGTGCCAGTAGTTTACCGGGACAGAGGAACACTGAAGCTTTCTTT. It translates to CASSLPGQRNTEAFF.

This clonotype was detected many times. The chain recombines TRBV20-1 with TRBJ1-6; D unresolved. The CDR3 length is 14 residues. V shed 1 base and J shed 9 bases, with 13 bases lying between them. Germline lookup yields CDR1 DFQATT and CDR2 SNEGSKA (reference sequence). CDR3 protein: CSARVSRATSPLHF. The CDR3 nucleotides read TGCAGTGCTAGAGTGTCCCGGGCAACTTCACCCCTCCACTTT.